These 28 T cell receptor beta chains were sequenced from one sample in a study of lymphopenia after photon versus proton radiotherapy. Clones were read by immunoSEQ multiplex PCR, and TCRdb kept only the in-frame ones, dropping some. The sample shows 75,000 or so clones, more than 70% of them seen only once. Sequenced here: peripheral blood, sampled from a patient treated with proton-based radiotherapy. All receptors come from a man aged 60 to 69 with pancreatic cancer.

The chain joins TRBV4-2 to TRBJ2-4; D is possibly TRBD1 (5 bases). Trimming stripped 5 bases from V and 7 bases from J, with 9 bases between. Germline CDR1 is LGHNA and CDR2 is YNFKEQ. The CDR3 loop spans 12 amino acids. For the CDR3, the DNA is TGTGCCAGCAGCGTAGGGGCTAACATTCAGTACTTC. Residues: CASSVGANIQYF.

CDR3 bases: TGTGCCAGCAGCCCAGGGATTGGCAACACCGGGGAGCTGTTTTTT. The encoded protein is CASSPGIGNTGELFF. V gene TRBV11-3 combines with J gene TRBJ2-2, with D possibly being TRBD1 (5 bases). CDR1 and CDR2 (germline): SGHNT, YENEEA. This CDR3 has 15 amino acids. Trimming left V 5 bases short and J 2 bases short, with 12 bases between.

The chain employs TRBV11-3 and TRBJ2-5; 9 nucleotides align to TRBD2. The length of the CDR3 is 15 residues. Germline lookup yields CDR1 SGHNT and CDR2 YENEEA. Trimming took 5 bases from V and 4 from J; bases not matched to a gene: 8. For the CDR3, the DNA is TGTGCCAGCAGCCCGACGAATAGCGGGGGAGAGACCCAGTACTTC. Encoded protein: CASSPTNSGGETQYF.

The J gene is TRBJ2-5, the V gene TRBV11-2, with 8 bases that match TRBD2. With the DNA end fitting TRBJ2-7 better, the J assignment may be wrong. Germline CDR1 and CDR2: SGHAT and FQNNGV. The CDR3 has 12 amino acids. CDR3 in amino acids: CAVREGQYEQYF. CDR3 nucleotide sequence: TGTGCCGTACGGGAGGGCCAGTACGAGCAGTACTTC.

The genes are TRBV19 and TRBJ1-4; D remains unclear. The CDR3 runs 15 residues. Germline CDR1 is LNHDA and CDR2 is SQIVND (reference sequence). V lost 3 bases to trimming and J lost 0 bases, with 8 bases between them. The CDR3 DNA follows: TGTGCCAGTAGTATGTTGGGTGCAACTAATGAAAAACTGTTTTTT. This translates into CASSMLGATNEKLFF.

V usage is TRBV11-3 and J usage is TRBJ2-7; D unclear. The V and J ends lost 1 base and 2 bases respectively, with 18 bases between them. Germline V gene sequence: CDR1 SGHNT, CDR2 YENEEA. The CDR3 length is 17 residues. The CDR3 DNA reads as TGTGCCAGCAGCTTAGCTTCCTCGACGGGTTTCACCTACGAGCAGTACTTC. It codes for CASSLASSTGFTYEQYF.

As to this clone: At one of its ends the junction is not consistent with the germline gene, which may arise from a read error. The DNA of the CDR3 is TGCGCCAGCAGCCCTAGTAGGGTCTACACTGAGCAGTTCTTC. Translated, it gives CASSPSRVYTEQFF. The V and J genes are TRBV5-1 and TRBJ2-1, with D uncertain. The CDR3 is made up of 14 amino acids. CDR1 SGHRS and CDR2 YFSETQ come from the germline V gene.

The J gene is TRBJ1-2, the V gene TRBV5-1; the D gene is possibly TRBD1 (6 bases). The CDR3 spans 14 residues. V dropped 4 bases and J dropped 6 bases, with 16 bases sitting between them. The germline V gene has CDR1 SGHRS and CDR2 YFSETQ. The CDR3 sequence is CASSPTGTRDGYTF. For the CDR3, the DNA is TGCGCCAGCAGCCCTACCGGGACAAGAGATGGCTACACCTTC.

The rearrangement links TRBV7-9 to TRBJ1-4, with D perhaps matching TRBD1 (5 bases). Germline V CDR1 and CDR2: SEHNR, FQNEAQ (reference sequence). CDR3 length equals 15 residues. The V gene lost 5 bases and the J gene lost 7 bases, with 17 bases spanning the gap. The CDR3 nucleotides are TGTGCCAGCAGCCACCGCCGGGGGGGGAGTGAAAAACTGTTTTTT. It specifies CASSHRRGGSEKLFF.

The chain couples TRBV5-1 to TRBJ1-4, with a weak D call TRBD1 (5 bases). V was trimmed by 4 bases and J by 7 bases, leaving 14 bases between them. There are 14 residues in the CDR3. Germline V gene data show CDR1 as SGHRS and CDR2 as YFSETQ. This chain's CDR3 is CASSEGTLGEKLFF. The CDR3 DNA reads TGCGCCAGCAGCGAGGGGACCTTAGGTGAAAAACTGTTTTTT.

The V and J genes are TRBV2 and TRBJ2-7, with a weak D call TRBD1 (5 bases). Trimming shortened V by 5 bases and J by 1 base, and 12 bases separated the two germline ends. This CDR3 spans 14 amino acids. Germline CDR1 SNHLY, CDR2 FYNNEI. DNA of the CDR3: TGTGCCAGCAGTCAGGGCCATAATTCCTACGAGCAGTACTTC. Translation: CASSQGHNSYEQYF. Full variable domain (remainder filled in from reference TRBV2 and TRBJ2-7): EPEVTQTPSHQVTQMGQEVILRCVPISNHLYFYWYRQILGQKVEFLVSFYNNEISEKSEIFDDQFSVERPDGSNFTLKIRSTKLEDSAMYFCASSQGHNSYEQYFGPGTRLTVT.

A note on this clone: Other DNA sequences of this sample code for an identical CDR3. The chain is built from TRBV6-1 and TRBJ2-5; a possible D gene is TRBD2 (6 bases). Germline loops: CDR1 MNHNS, CDR2 SASEGT. The CDR3 has 13 residues. The V gene lost 6 bases and the J gene lost 4 bases, with 12 bases spanning the gap. CDR3 nucleotides: TGTGCCAGCAGAGGAGGGCCCGGAGAGACCCAGTACTTC. Translating it yields CASRGGPGETQYF.

This chain joins TRBV20-1 and TRBJ2-5; no definite D call. CDR3 length: 11 amino acids. Germline V gives CDR1 DFQATT, CDR2 SNEGSKA (reference sequence). Between the trimmed V and J ends, which lost 5 bases and 4 bases, there was a span of 8 bases. The CDR3 reads CSAGLGETQYF. CDR3 nucleotide sequence: TGCAGTGCTGGGTTAGGAGAGACCCAGTACTTC.

The gene calls are TRBV19 and TRBJ2-2; no definite D call. CDR1 is LNHDA, CDR2 SQIVND, per germline (reference sequence). This CDR3 spans 17 amino acids. V was trimmed by 5 bases and J by 0 bases, leaving 16 bases between them. The CDR3 is CASSRNNPYANTGELFF. The DNA of the CDR3 is TGTGCCAGTAGTCGGAACAACCCATACGCGAACACCGGGGAGCTGTTTTTT.

This chain links TRBV9 with TRBJ2-2; 11 bases are a match to TRBD1. V lost 4 bases, J lost 7 bases, and 12 bases stayed unmatched. The CDR3 length is 17 residues. Germline loops: CDR1 SGDLS, CDR2 YYNGEE. CDR3 coding DNA: TGTGCCAGCAGCCCCCGAGAAGGACAGGGGGCCAACGGGGAGCTGTTTTTT. Protein product: CASSPREGQGANGELFF.

The CDR3 sequence: CASSIAGESTGELFF. In DNA, the CDR3 is TGTGCCAGCAGCATAGCGGGAGAGAGCACCGGGGAGCTGTTTTTT. This chain uses TRBV7-3 with TRBJ2-2, with TRBD2 identical over 9 bases. Per germline, CDR1 SGHTA and CDR2 FQGTGA. J was trimmed by 4 bases and V by 5 bases; bases with no gene match: 5. This CDR3 is 15 amino acids long.

The V and J genes are TRBV15 and TRBJ2-2, with 10 positions matching TRBD1. With 7 bases clipped from V and 5 bases from J, the junction kept 4 bases outside the gene matches. Germline V CDR1 and CDR2: LNHNV, YYDKDF (reference sequence). The CDR3 loop spans 14 amino acids. DNA for the CDR3: TGTGCCACCACCGGGACAGGGGTGACCGGGGAGCTGTTTTTT. Amino acids: CATTGTGVTGELFF.

This chain connects TRBV19 to TRBJ2-3; 7 nucleotides align to TRBD1. V lost 6 bases and J lost 2; bases outside the gene matches: 8. The CDR3 length is 15 residues. The germline gives CDR1 LNHDA, CDR2 SQIVND (reference sequence). The CDR3 loop is CASSAGGVVTDTQYF. Written as DNA, the CDR3 is TGTGCCAGTAGCGCAGGGGGAGTCGTCACAGATACGCAGTATTTT. Based on the CDR3 plus reference TRBV19 and TRBJ2-3, the full variable domain is DGGITQSPKYLFRKEGQNVTLSCEQNLNHDAMYWYRQDPGQGLRLIYYSQIVNDFQKGDIAEGYSVSREKKESFPLTVTSAQKNPTAFYLCASSAGGVVTDTQYFGPGTRLTVL.

The CDR3 protein is CASSPRGDSYEQYF. The CDR3 nucleotides are TGTGCCAGTAGTCCCAGGGGGGACTCCTACGAGCAGTACTTC. This chain connects TRBV19 to TRBJ2-7; D is possibly TRBD1 (7 bases). The germline CDR1 and CDR2 sequences are LNHDA and SQIVND (reference sequence). V was clipped by 5 bases and J by 0 bases, with 11 bases between them. The CDR3 sequence is 14 residues long.

This clone was counted a single time. V gene TRBV7-2 combines with J gene TRBJ2-7; no clear D. V was trimmed by 6 bases and J by 3 bases, leaving 15 bases between them. This CDR3 has 14 amino acids. CDR1 is SGHTA, CDR2 FQGNSA, per germline. Here the CDR3 DNA reads TGTGCCAGCAGGTTGGGAAGGAACGACTACGAGCAGTACTTC. This gives the protein CASRLGRNDYEQYF.

V and J are TRBV7-3 and TRBJ2-1; D is perhaps TRBD1 (5 bases). The CDR3 is 14 residues long. Germline values: CDR1 SGHTA, CDR2 FQGTGA. V lost 5 bases to trimming and J lost 8 bases, with 16 bases between them. The CDR3 nucleotides are TGTGCCAGCAGCACGGGCCCAACAGGCTATGAGCAGTTCTTC. It yields the protein CASSTGPTGYEQFF.

The chain recombines TRBV5-4 with TRBJ2-7; TRBD1 might be the D (6 bases). The CDR3 length is 13 residues. V was cut by 4 bases and J by 5 bases, with 13 bases left in between. CDR1 is SGHNT and CDR2 is YYREEE in the germline V gene (reference sequence). In DNA form, the CDR3 reads TGTGCCAGCAGCCGGCAACAGGGCCACGAGCAGTACTTC. Translated, it gives CASSRQQGHEQYF.

The rearrangement links TRBV5-4 to TRBJ2-1, with D unresolved. There are 14 residues in the CDR3. The germline CDR1 and CDR2 sequences are SGHNT and YYREEE (reference sequence). Trimming pared 4 bases from V and 0 bases from J, leaving 8 bases between. This chain's CDR3 is CASSPERSYNEQFF. For the CDR3, the DNA is TGTGCCAGCAGCCCCGAGCGCTCCTACAATGAGCAGTTCTTC.

The V gene is TRBV27, the J gene TRBJ1-6; possible D gene TRBD1, 6 bases. V lost 6 bases and J lost 6, with 15 bases in between. The germline gives CDR1 MNHEY, CDR2 SMNVEV (reference sequence). The CDR3 runs to 15 residues. The DNA for the CDR3 is TGTGCCAGCAGACTACAGGGAGGTGGTAATTCACCCCTCCACTTT. This codes for CASRLQGGGNSPLHF.

This chain connects TRBV4-1 to TRBJ2-2, with 11 bases that match TRBD2. This CDR3 is built from 18 residues. Unmatched junction bases numbered 7, after V lost 3 bases and J lost 1 base. Germline V gives CDR1 MGHRA, CDR2 YSYEKL. CDR3 nucleotide sequence: TGCGCCAGCAGCCATTCCTTTACTAGCGGGAGGAACACCGGGGAGCTGTTTTTT. Translated, it gives CASSHSFTSGRNTGELFF.

This clone was counted a few times. The chain uses TRBV19 and TRBJ2-3, with D possibly TRBD2 on 5 matching bases. Trimming stripped 5 bases from V and 4 bases from J, with 13 bases between. Per germline, CDR1 LNHDA and CDR2 SQIVND (reference sequence). This CDR3 has 14 residues. In DNA, the CDR3 is TGTGCCAGTAGTCCCCGACTATCGCCAGATACGCAGTATTTT. It is translated as CASSPRLSPDTQYF.

V and J are TRBV19 and TRBJ2-3; 14 bases match TRBD2. CDR3 length equals 17 residues. Germline trimming cut 3 bases from V and 3 bases from J; bases unmatched to any gene: 5. Germline V gene data show CDR1 as LNHDA and CDR2 as SQIVND (reference sequence). CDR3 region: CASSIGGLAGVTDTQYF. Written as DNA, the CDR3 is TGTGCCAGTAGTATCGGGGGACTAGCGGGAGTGACAGATACGCAGTATTTT.

The chain recombines TRBV5-1 with TRBJ1-2; a weak D match, TRBD1 (6 bases). Trimming removed 0 bases from V and 9 bases from J, with 15 bases in between. This CDR3 contains 14 residues. Per germline, CDR1 SGHRS and CDR2 YFSETQ. The CDR3 sequence is CASSLAGQGTSYTF. The CDR3 DNA is TGCGCCAGCAGCTTGGCGGGGCAGGGGACGAGCTACACCTTC. The entire variable domain, with the rest obtained from reference TRBV5-1 and TRBJ1-2, is as follows: KAGVTQTPRYLIKTRGQQVTLSCSPISGHRSVSWYQQTPGQGLQFLFEYFSETQRNKGNFPGRFSGRQFSNSRSEMNVSTLELGDSALYLCASSLAGQGTSYTFGSGTRLTVV.